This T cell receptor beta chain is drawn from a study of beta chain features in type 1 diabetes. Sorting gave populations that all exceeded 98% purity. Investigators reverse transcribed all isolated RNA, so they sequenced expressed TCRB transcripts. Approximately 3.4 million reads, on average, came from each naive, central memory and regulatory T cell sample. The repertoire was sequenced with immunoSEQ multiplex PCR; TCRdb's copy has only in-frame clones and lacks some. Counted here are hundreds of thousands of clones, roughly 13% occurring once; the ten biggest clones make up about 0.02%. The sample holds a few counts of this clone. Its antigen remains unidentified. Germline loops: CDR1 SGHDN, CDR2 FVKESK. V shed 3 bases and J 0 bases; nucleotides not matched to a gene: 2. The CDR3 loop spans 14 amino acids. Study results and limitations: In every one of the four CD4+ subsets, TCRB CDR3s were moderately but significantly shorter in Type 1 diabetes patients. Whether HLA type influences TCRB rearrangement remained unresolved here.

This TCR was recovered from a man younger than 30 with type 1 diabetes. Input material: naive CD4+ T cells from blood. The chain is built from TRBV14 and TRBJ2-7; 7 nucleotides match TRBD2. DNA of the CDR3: TGTGCCAGCAGCCAGGGAGGGAACTCCTACGAGCAGTACTTC. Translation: CASSQGGNSYEQYF.